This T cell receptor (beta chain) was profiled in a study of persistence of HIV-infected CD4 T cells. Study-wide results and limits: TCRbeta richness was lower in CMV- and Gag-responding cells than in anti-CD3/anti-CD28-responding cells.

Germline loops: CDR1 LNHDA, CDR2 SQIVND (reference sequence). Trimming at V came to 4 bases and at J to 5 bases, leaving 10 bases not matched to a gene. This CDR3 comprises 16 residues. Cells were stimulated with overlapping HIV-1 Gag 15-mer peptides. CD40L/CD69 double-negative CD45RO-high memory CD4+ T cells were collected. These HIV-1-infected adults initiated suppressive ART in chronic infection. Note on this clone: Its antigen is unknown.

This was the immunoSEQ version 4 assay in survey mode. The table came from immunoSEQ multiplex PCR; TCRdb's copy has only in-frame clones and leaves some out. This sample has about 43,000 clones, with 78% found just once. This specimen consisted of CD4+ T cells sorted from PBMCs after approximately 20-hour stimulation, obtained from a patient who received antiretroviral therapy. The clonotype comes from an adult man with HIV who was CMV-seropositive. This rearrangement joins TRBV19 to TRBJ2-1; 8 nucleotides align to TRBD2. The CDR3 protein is CASSTPRGLADNEQFF. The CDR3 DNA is TGTGCCAGTAGTACTCCCCGAGGACTAGCTGACAATGAGCAGTTCTTC.